This T cell receptor (beta chain) was sequenced in a study of T cells in localized non-small cell lung cancer. Study-wide points: Researchers found a median around 50 of the top 100 tumor clones in adjacent lung.

Profiling relied on immunoSEQ multiplex PCR, and the TCRdb table lists in-frame clones only, not all of them. This table holds around 92,000 clones, about nine tenths found once. With respect to this clone: Its antigen is not identified.

The V gene's germline CDR1 is MDHEN and CDR2 SYDVKM. V was pared by 7 bases and J by 4 bases, with 13 bases between. The CDR3 runs to 13 residues. This chain links TRBV28 with TRBJ1-2, with D maybe TRBD1 (5 bases). The TCR was taken from a woman between 40 and 69 years old with stage II squamous cell lung carcinoma. The sample consisted of PBMCs, taken before any cancer treatment. Here the CDR3 reads CASTEQDRYGYTF. CDR3 DNA: TGTGCCAGCACCGAACAGGACCGCTATGGCTACACCTTC.